Below, one T cell receptor (beta chain) is given with its context. As yet, its antigen is unknown. These data come from a study of graft-versus-host responses after intestinal transplantation. V shed 2 bases, J shed 4 bases, and the junction held 4 bases outside the gene matches. The germline V gene encodes CDR1 KGHSH and CDR2 LQKENI. CDR3 length: 15 amino acids. Overall study results and limits: Recipient marrow held GvH clones, some first seen in ileum or blood.

The protocol was immunoSEQ multiplex PCR, while the TCRdb copy is restricted to in-frame clones and leaves out a portion. The table records about 110,000 clones, around 93% of them present only once. The input for sequencing was unstimulated CD8+ T cells sorted from spleen or lymph node cells, taken before intestinal transplant. This TCR was recovered from a human donor who received an intestinal transplant. V is TRBV18 and J is TRBJ2-1; 8 bases align to TRBD1. This CDR3 is CASSPTRDRYNEQFF. CDR3 DNA sequence: TGTGCCAGCTCACCAACCCGGGACAGGTACAATGAGCAGTTCTTC.